This T cell receptor beta chain was found in a study of cytomegalovirus exposure and HLA in healthy donors. Study conclusions and caveats: Most observed TCR sequences were rare, whereas some public TCRs were detected in many donors. Solely CMV serostatus was available to characterize immune exposure. HLA allele associations emerged for under 20,000 TCR beta sequences in a later analysis, at 0.05 false discovery rate. Most CMV-associated TCR beta chains appeared HLA-restricted in a later analysis.

Per germline, CDR1 SGDLS and CDR2 YYNGEE. V lost 4 bases, J lost 9 bases, and 6 bases stayed unmatched. The CDR3 is 15 residues long. The study ran its PCR with 60 Vbeta and 13 Jbeta primers. This table comes from immunoSEQ multiplex PCR, and its TCRdb copy is limited to in-frame clones, with some not included. The sample comprises about 130,000 clones, approximately 87% of which are singletons, and over 15% rests with the top ten. This clone was seen a single time. What it recognizes is unknown. The chain combines TRBV9 with TRBJ1-6, with 11 bases matching TRBD1. Input material: PBMCs. This TCR came from a young man in good health and CMV-seropositive. For the CDR3, the DNA is TGTGCCAGCAGCCCCGGGACAGGGGGAGGTTCACCCCTCCACTTT. Translating gives CASSPGTGGGSPLHF. Full variable domain (missing parts from reference TRBV9 and TRBJ1-6): DSGVTQTPKHLITATGQRVTLRCSPRSGDLSVYWYQQSLDQGLQFLIQYYNGEERAKGNILERFSAQQFPDLHSELNLSSLELGDSALYFCASSPGTGGGSPLHFGNGTRLTVT.